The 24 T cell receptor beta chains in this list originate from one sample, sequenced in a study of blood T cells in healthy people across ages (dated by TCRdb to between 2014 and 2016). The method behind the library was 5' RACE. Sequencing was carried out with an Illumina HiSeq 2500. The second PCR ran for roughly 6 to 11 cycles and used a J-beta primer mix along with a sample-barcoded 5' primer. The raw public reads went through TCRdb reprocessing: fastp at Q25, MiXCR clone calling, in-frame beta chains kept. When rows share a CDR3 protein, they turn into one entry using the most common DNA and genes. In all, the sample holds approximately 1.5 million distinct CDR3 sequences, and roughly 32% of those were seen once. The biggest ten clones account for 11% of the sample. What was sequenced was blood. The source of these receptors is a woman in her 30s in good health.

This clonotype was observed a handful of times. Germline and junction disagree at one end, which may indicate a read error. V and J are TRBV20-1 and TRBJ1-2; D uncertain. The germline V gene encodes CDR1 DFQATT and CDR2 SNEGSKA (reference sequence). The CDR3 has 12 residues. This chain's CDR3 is CGARDGHYGYTF. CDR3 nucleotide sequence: TGCGGTGCTAGAGACGGTCACTATGGCTACACCTTC.

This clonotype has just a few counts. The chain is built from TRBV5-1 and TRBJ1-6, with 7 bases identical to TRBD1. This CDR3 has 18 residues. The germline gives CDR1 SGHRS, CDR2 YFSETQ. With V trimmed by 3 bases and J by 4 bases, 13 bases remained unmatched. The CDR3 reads CASSWTEAGTVYNSPLHF. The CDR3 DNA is TGCGCCAGCAGCTGGACAGAAGCCGGGACAGTGTATAATTCACCCCTCCACTTT.

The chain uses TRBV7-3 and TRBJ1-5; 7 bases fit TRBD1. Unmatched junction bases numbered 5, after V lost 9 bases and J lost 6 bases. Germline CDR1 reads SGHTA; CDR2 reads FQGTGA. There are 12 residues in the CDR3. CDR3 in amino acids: CARQGLSQPQHF. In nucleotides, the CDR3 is TGTGCCAGACAGGGGCTAAGTCAGCCCCAGCATTTT. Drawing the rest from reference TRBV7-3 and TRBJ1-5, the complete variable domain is GAGVSQTPSNKVTEKGKYVELRCDPISGHTALYWYRQSLGQGPEFLIYFQGTGAADDSGLPNDRFFAVRPEGSVSTLKIQRTERGDSAVYLCARQGLSQPQHFGDGTRLSIL.

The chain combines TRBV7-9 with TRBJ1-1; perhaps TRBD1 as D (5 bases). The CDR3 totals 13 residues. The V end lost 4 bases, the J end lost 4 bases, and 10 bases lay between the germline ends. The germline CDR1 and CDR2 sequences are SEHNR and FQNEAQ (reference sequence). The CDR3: CASSSQDSTEAFF. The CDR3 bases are TGTGCCAGCAGCTCCCAAGACAGCACTGAAGCTTTCTTT.

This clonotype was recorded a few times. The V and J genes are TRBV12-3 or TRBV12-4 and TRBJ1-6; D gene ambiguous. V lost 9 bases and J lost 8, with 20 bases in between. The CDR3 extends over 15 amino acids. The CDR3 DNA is TGTGCCAGTCAGTTAGCCGGGTCTCGGGATTCACCCCTCCACTTT. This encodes CASQLAGSRDSPLHF.

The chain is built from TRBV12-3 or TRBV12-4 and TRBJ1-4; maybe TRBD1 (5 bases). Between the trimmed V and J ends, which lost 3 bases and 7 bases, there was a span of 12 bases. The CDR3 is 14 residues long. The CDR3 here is CASSFTGGSEKLFF. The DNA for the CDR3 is TGTGCCAGCAGTTTTACAGGCGGGAGTGAAAAACTGTTTTTT.

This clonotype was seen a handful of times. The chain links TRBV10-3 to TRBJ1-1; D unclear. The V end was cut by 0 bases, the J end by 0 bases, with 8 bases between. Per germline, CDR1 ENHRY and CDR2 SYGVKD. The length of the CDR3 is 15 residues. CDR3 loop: CAISESIDLNTEAFF. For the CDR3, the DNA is TGTGCCATCAGTGAGTCCATAGACTTGAACACTGAAGCTTTCTTT.

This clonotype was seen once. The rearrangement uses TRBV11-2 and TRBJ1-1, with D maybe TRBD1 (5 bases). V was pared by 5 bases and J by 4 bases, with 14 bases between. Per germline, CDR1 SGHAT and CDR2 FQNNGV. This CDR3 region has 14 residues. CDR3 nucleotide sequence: TGTGCCAGCAGCACTACCCCTGGGGGCACTGAAGCTTTCTTT. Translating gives CASSTTPGGTEAFF.

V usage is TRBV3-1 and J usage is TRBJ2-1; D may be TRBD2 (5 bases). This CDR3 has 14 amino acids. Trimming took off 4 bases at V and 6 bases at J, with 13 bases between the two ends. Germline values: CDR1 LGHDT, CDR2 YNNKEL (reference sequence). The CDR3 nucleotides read TGTGCCAGCAGCCGCCGTCGGGGTCCCAATGAGCAGTTCTTC. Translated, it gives CASSRRRGPNEQFF.

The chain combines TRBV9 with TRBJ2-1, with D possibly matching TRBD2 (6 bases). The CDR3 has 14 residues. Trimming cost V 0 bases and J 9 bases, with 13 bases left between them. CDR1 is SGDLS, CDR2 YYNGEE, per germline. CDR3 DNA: TGTGCCAGCAGCGTAGCCTGGGGGGTGAGTGAGCAGTTCTTC. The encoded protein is CASSVAWGVSEQFF.

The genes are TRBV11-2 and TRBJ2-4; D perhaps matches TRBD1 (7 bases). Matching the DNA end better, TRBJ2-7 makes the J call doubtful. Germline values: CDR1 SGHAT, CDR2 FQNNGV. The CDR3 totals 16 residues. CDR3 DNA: TGTGCCAGCAGCTTAGATCGCGGAGGGGGCCAATACGAGCAGTACTTC. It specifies CASSLDRGGGQYEQYF.

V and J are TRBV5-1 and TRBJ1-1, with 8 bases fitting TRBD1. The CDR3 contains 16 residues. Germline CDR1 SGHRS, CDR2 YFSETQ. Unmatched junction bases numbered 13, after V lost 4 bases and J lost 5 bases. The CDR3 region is CASSPGQGSLSTEAFF. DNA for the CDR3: TGCGCCAGCAGCCCCGGACAGGGATCCCTCTCAACTGAAGCTTTCTTT.

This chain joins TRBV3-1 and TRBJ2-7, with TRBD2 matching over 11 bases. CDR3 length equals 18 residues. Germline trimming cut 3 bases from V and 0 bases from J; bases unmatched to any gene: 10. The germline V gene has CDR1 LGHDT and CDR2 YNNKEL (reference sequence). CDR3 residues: CASSHHLAGGPNSYEQYF. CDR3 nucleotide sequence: TGTGCCAGCAGCCATCATCTAGCGGGGGGCCCTAACTCCTACGAGCAGTACTTC.

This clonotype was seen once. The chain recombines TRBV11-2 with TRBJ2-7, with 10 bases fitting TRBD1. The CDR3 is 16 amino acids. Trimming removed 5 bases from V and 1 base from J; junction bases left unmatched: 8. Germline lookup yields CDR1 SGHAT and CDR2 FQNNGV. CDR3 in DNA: TGTGCCAGCAGCCAAGGAGCGGACAGGGGGTCCTACGAGCAGTACTTC. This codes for CASSQGADRGSYEQYF. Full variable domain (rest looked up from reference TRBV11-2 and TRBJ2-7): EAGVAQSPRYKIIEKRQSVAFWCNPISGHATLYWYQQILGQGPKLLIQFQNNGVVDDSQLPKDRFSAERLKGVDSTLKIQPAKLEDSAVYLCASSQGADRGSYEQYFGPGTRLTVT.

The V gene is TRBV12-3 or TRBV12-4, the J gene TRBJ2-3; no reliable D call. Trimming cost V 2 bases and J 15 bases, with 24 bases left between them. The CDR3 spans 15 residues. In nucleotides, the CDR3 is TGTGCCAGCAGTTTAAGGCGAATAAGCACAGATGTGGAATATTTT. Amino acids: CASSLRRISTDVEYF.

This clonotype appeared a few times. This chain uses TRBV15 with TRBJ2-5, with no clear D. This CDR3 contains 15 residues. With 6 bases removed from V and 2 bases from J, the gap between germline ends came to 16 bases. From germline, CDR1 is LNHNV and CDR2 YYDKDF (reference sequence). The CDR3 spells CATSLREPPQETQYF. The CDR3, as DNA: TGTGCCACCAGTTTAAGAGAGCCCCCGCAAGAGACCCAGTACTTC.

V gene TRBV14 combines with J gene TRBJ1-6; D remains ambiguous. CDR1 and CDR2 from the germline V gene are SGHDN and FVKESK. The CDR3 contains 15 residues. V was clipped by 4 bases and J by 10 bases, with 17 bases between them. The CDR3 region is CASSPLAPGKSPLHF. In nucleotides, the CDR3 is TGTGCCAGCAGCCCGCTGGCCCCCGGGAAGTCACCCCTCCACTTT.

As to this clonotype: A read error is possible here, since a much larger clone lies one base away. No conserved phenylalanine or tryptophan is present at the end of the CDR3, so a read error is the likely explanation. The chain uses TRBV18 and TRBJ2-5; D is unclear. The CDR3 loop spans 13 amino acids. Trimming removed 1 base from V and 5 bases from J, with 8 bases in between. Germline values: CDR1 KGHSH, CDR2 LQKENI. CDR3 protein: CASSPRLGETQYC. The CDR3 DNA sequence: TGTGCCAGCTCACCACGTCTCGGGGAGACCCAGTACTGC.

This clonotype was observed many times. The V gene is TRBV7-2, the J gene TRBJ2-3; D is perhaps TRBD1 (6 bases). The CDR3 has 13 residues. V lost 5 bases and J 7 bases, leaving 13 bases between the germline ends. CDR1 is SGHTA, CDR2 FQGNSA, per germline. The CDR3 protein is CASSLTDSYTQYF. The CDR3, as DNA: TGTGCCAGCAGCCTCACGGACAGCTATACGCAGTATTTT.

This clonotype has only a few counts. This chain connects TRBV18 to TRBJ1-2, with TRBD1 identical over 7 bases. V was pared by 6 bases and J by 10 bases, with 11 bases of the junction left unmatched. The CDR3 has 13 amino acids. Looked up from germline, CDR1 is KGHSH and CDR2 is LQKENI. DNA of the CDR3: TGTGCCAGCTCTCGACAGGGCGAGGGTTTCTACACCTTC. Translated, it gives CASSRQGEGFYTF.

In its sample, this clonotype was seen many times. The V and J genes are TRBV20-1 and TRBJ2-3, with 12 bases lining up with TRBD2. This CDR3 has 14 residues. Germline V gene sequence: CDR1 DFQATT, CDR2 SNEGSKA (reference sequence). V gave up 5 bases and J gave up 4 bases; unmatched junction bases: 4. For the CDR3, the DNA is TGCAGTGCTCCGGGACTAGCGGGTCCAGATACGCAGTATTTT. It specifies CSAPGLAGPDTQYF.

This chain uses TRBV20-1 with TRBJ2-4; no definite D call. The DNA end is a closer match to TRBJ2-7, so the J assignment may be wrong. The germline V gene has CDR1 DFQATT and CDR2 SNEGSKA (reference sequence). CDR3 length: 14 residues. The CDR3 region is CSARDPALTYEQYF. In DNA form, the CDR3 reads TGCAGTGCTAGAGATCCGGCTCTAACCTACGAGCAGTACTTC.

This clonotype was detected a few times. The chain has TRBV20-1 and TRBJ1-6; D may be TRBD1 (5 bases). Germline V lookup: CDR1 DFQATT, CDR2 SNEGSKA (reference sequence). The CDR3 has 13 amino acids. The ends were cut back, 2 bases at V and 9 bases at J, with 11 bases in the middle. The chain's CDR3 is CSARSGPGSPLHF. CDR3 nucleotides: TGCAGTGCTAGATCAGGGCCAGGTTCACCCCTCCACTTT.

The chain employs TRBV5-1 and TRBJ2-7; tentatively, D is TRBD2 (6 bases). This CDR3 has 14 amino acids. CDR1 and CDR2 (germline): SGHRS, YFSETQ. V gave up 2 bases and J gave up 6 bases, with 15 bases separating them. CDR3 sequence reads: CASSLGWMGGEQYF. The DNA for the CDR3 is TGCGCCAGCAGCTTAGGGTGGATGGGGGGCGAGCAGTACTTC.